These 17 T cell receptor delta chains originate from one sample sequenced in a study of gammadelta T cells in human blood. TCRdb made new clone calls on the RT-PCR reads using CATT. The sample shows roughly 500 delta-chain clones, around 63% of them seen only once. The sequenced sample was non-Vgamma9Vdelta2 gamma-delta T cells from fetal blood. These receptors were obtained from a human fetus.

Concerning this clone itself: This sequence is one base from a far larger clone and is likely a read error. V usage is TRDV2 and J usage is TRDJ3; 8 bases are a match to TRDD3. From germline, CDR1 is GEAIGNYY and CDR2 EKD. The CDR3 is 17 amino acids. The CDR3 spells CACDPTGGPWDTGQMFF. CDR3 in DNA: TGTGCCTGTGACCCTACTGGGGGCCCCTGGGACACCGGACAGATGTTTTTC.

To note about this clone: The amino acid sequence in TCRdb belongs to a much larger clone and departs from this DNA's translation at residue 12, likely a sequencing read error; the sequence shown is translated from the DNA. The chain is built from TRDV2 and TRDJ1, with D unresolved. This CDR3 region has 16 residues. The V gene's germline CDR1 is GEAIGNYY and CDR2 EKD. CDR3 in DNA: TGTGCCTGTGACACCGGATTTAGGGGTTCCACCTATAAACTCATCTTT. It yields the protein CACDTGFRGSTYKLIF.

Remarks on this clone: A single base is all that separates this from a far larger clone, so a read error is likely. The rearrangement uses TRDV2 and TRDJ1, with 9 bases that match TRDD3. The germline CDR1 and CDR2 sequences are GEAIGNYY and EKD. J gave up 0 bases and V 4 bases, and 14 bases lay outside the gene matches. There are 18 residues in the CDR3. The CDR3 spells CACEMGDMSGLYTDKLIF. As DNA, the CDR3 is TGTGCCTGTGAGATGGGGGATATGTCGGGCTTGTACACCGATAAACTCATCTTT.

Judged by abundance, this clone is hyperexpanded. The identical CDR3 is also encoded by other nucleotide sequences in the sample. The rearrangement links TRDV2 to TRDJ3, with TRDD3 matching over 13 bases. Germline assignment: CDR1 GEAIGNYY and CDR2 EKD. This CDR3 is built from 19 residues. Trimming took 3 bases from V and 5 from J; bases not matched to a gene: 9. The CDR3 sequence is CACDRYWGIRVRDTRQMFF. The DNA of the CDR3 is TGTGCCTGTGACCGTTACTGGGGGATACGCGTACGGGACACCCGACAGATGTTTTTC.

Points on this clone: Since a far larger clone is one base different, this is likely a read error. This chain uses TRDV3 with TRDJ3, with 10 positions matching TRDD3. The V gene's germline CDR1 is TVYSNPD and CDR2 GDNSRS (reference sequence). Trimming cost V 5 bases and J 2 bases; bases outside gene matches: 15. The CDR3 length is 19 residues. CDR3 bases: TGTGCCATTCGGTACTGGGGGATGACGGTCCCCTGGGACACCCGACAGATGTTTTTC. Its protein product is CAIRYWGMTVPWDTRQMFF.

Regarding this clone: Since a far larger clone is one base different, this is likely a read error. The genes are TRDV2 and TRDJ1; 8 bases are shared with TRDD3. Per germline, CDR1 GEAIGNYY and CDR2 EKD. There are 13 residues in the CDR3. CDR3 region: CACDTGGSDKRIF. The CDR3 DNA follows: TGTGCCTGTGACACTGGGGGATCCGATAAACGCATCTTT.

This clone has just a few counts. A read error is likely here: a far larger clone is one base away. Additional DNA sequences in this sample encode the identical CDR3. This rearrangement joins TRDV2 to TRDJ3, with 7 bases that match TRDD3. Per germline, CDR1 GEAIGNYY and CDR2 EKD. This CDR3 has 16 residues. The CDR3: CACDWGSSWDTRQMFF. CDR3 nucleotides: TGTGCCTGTGACTGGGGGAGCTCCTGGGACACCAGACAGATGTTTTTC.

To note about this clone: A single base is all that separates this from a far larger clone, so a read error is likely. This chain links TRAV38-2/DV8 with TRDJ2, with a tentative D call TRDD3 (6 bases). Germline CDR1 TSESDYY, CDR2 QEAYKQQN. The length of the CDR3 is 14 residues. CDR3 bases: TGTGCTTATAGGAGCGGGGGATTGAAAGCACAACTCTTCTTT. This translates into CAYRSGGLKAQLFF.

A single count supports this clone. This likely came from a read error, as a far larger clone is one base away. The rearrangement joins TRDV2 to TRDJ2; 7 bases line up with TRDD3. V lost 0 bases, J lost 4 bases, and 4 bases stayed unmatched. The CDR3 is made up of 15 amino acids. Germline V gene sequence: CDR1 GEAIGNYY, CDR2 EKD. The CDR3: CACDTGWGQTAQLFF. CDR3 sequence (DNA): TGTGCCTGTGACACCGGCTGGGGGCAGACAGCACAACTCTTCTTT.

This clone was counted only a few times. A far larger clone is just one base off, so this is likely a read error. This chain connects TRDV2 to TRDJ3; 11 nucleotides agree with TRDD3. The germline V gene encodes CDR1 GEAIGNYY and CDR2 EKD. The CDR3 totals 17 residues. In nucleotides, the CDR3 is TGTGCCTGGGACACTGGGGGATACTCCTGGGACACCCGACAGATGTTTTTC. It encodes CAWDTGGYSWDTRQMFF.

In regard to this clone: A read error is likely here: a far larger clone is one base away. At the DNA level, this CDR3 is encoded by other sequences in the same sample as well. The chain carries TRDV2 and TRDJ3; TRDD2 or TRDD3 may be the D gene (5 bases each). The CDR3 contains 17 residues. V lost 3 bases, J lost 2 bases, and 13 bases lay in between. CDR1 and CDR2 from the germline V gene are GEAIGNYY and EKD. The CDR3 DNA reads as TGTGCCTGTGACCCTACCGGGGGCCCCTGGGACACCCGACAGATGTTTTTC. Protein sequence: CACDPTGGPWDTRQMFF.

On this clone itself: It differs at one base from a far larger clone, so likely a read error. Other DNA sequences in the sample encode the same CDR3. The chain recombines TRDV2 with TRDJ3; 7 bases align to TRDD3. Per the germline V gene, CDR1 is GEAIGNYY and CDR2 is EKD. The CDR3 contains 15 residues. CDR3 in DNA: TGTGCCTGTGACTGGGGGACCTGGGACACCCGACAGATGTTTTTT. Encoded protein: CACDWGTWDTRQMFF.

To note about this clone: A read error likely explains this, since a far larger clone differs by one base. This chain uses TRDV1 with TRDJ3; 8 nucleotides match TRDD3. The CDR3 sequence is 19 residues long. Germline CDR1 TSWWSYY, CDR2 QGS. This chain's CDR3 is CARGEPLLGGSWDTRQMFF. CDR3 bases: TGTGCTCGTGGGGAACCCCTACTGGGGGGGTCCTGGGACACCCGACAGATGTTTTTC.

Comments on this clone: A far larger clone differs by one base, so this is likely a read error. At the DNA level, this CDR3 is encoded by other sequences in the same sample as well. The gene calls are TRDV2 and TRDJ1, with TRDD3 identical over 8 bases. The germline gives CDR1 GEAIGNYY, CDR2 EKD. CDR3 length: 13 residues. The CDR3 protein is CACDTGGSDKLIF. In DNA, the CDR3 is TGTGCCTGTGACACTGGGGGATCCGACAAACTCATCTTT.

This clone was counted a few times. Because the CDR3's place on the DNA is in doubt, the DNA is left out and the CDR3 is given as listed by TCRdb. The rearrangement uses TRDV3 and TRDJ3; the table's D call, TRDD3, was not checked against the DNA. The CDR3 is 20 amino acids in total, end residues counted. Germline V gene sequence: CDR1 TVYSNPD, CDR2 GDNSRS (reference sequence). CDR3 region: CACSYSCTGGYSWDTRQMFF.

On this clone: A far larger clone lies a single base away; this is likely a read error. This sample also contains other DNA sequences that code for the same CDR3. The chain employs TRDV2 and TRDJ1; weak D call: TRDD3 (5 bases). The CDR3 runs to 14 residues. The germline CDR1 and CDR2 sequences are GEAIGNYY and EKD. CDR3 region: CACATGGYTDKLIF. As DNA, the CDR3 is TGTGCCTGTGCCACCGGGGGGTACACCGATAAACTCATCTTT.

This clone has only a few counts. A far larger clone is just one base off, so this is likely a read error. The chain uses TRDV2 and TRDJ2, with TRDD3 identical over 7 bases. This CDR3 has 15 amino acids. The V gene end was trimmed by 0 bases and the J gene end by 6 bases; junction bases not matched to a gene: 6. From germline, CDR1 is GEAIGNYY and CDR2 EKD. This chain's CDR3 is CACDTGWGPPAQLFF. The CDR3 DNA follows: TGTGCCTGTGACACCGGCTGGGGGCCGCCAGCACAACTCTTCTTT.